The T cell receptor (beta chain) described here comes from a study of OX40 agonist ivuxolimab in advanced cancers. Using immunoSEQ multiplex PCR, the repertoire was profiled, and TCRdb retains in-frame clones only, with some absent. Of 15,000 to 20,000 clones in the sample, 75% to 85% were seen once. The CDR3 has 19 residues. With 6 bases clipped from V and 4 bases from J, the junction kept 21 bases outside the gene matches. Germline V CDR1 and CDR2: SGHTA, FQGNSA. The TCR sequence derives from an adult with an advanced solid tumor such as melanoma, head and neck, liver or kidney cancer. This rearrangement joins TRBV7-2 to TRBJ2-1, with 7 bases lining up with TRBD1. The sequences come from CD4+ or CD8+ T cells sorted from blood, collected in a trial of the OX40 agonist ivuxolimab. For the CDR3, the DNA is TGTGCCAGCAGAAACCCCCTGGGTGGTAGGGCAGGGGGATACAATGAGCAGTTCTTC. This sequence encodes CASRNPLGGRAGGYNEQFF.